This T cell receptor (beta chain) originates from a study of control samples from healthy donors and cancer patients (dated by TCRdb to 2018 to 2020). Notes on this clone: This clone's antigen is unknown. No base qualities exist here, and no much larger clone lies one base off it.

Receptor amplification or capture employed the immunoSEQ multiplex PCR assay. In its TCRdb copy, this immuneACCESS table keeps in-frame sequences only and misses some clones. Where compared with another copy, unresolved V genes explain less than half of these, and the others have no known cause. The sample profile shows some 90,000 clones; about nine tenths of them were found once. The ten largest make up nearly 0.95% of the sample. The sequence derives from a woman aged 25 to 39 in good health. The sample consisted of blood.

The CDR3 protein: CASSEGGGQPQHF. The DNA is TGCGCCAGCAGTGAAGGGGGCGGGCAGCCCCAGCATTTT. Recombination connected TRBV5-1 to TRBJ1-5; 7 bases in the middle match TRBD1. V lost 5 bases and J lost 7 bases, and the count of bases not matched to a germline gene is 6. The CDR3 covers 13 residues, taking in both the cysteine and the phenylalanine. The read is trimmed to its CDR3 DNA, 39 bases read in frame from base 1. As encoded in the germline V gene, CDR1 is SGHRS while CDR2 is YFSETQ.